This record looks at one TCR beta chain sequence and its context. Its antigen is not known. Both 60 Vbeta primers and 13 Jbeta primers went into the PCR. The data were produced by immunoSEQ multiplex PCR, yet TCRdb's version contains in-frame clones alone and is incomplete. The sample lists roughly 72,000 clones; around 70% were seen once. This sample is drawn from a study of cytomegalovirus exposure and HLA in healthy donors. Findings of the study overall: In a later analysis, CMV-associated beta chains were mostly HLA-associated, it appeared. Donors belonging to an Asian-associated ancestry cluster reportedly showed fewer N-insertions in productive TCRs than the roughly 670-donor mean, according to what a later analysis found. As was reported, the classifier diagnosed cytomegalovirus status with high specificity and sensitivity. It was 164 TCR beta chains that were listed as cytomegalovirus-associated.

The CDR3 covers 12 residues. CDR1 and CDR2 from the germline V gene are MDHEN and SYDVKM. The V gene lost 9 bases and the J gene lost 5 bases, with 12 bases spanning the gap. What was sequenced was PBMCs. The chain couples TRBV28 to TRBJ2-3, with a weak D call TRBD2 (6 bases). The TCR comes from a human donor in good health. Here the CDR3 reads CASTSLGDTQYF. CDR3 bases: TGTGCCAGTACTAGCTTGGGAGATACGCAGTATTTT. The whole variable domain, filled in from reference TRBV28 and TRBJ2-3, reads DVKVTQSSRYLVKRTGEKVFLECVQDMDHENMFWYRQDPGLGLRLIYFSYDVKMKEKGDIPEGYSVSREKKERFSLILESASTNQTSMYLCASTSLGDTQYFGPGTRLTVL.